The clone carrying this TCR beta chain was found many times. Its specificity is unknown. The CDR3 is cut off 3 residues early in the read; its end comes from the germline J gene. Most patients and controls had Caucasian heritage. CVID and control samples used equivalent genomic DNA input. The assay was immunoSEQ multiplex PCR, and TCRdb's table has in-frame clones only and misses some. This sample has 35,000 to 50,000 clones, each found more than once. V lost 4 bases and J 2 bases, leaving 14 bases between the germline ends. This CDR3 is built from 16 residues. Germline assignment: CDR1 LNHDA and CDR2 SQIVND (reference sequence). The data derive from a study of T cell clonality in common variable immunodeficiency. Study outcomes and limitations: CVID subjects had higher TCRbeta clonality than healthy controls, most marked in about a third. CVID subjects shared fewer TCRbeta clones than healthy controls did.

The origin of this receptor is a person aged 18 to 70 in good health. The sample taken for sequencing was peripheral blood mononuclear cells. This rearrangement joins TRBV19 to TRBJ2-2; the D gene is possibly TRBD2 (6 bases). The chain's CDR3 is CASSTRAGINTGELFF. The CDR3 bases that were read are TGTGCCAGTAGTACAAGGGCGGGGATAAACACCGGGGAG.